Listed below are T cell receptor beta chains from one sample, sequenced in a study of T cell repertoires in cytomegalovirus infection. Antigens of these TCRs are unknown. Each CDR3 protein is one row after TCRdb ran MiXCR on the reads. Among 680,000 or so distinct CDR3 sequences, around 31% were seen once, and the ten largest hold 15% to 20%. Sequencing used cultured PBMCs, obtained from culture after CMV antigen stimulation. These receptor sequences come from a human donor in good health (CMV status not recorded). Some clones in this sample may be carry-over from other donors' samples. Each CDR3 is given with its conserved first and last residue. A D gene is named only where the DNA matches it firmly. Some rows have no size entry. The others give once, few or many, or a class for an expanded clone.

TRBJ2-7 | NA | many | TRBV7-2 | CASSPARTPHEQYF | TGTGCCAGCAGCCCGGCCCGGACTCCCCACGAGCAGTACTTC
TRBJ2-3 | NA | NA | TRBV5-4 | CASSAGFGAQYF | TGTGCCAGCAGCGCGGGGTTTGGAGCGCAGTATTTT
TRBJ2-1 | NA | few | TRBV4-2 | CASSQVTPDEQFF | TGTGCCAGCAGCCAAGTGACGCCGGATGAGCAGTTCTTC
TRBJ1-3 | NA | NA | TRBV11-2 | CASSLEQGRNTIYF | TGTGCCAGCAGCTTAGAACAGGGCAGAAACACCATATATTTT
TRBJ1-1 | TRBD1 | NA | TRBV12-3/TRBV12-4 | CASSPWTGGGNTEAFF | TGTGCCAGCAGTCCATGGACAGGCGGGGGGAACACTGAAGCTTTCTTT
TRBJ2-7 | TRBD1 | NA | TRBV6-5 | CATGRPGGFEQYF | TGTGCCACCGGACGGCCAGGGGGCTTTGAGCAGTACTTC
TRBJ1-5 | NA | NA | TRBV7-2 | CASSLFTGNQPQHF | TGTGCCAGCAGCTTGTTCACAGGGAATCAGCCCCAGCATTTT
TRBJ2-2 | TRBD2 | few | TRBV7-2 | CASSYRLAGPGELFF | TGTGCCAGCAGCTATCGACTAGCGGGTCCCGGGGAGCTGTTTTTT
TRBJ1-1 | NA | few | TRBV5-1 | CASSSILGNTEAFF | TGCGCCAGCAGCTCTATATTGGGGAACACTGAAGCTTTCTTT
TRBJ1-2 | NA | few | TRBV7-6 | CASSLRGEAYGYTF | TGTGCCAGCAGCTTACGGGGGGAGGCCTATGGCTACACCTTC
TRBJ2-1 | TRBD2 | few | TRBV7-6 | CASSLISGRGNEQFF | TGTGCCAGCAGCTTAATAAGCGGGAGGGGCAATGAGCAGTTCTTC
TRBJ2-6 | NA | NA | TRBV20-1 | CSAQGSGANVLTF | TGCAGTGCCCAGGGCTCTGGGGCCAACGTCCTGACTTTC
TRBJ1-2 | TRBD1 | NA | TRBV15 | CATRPGTGTRLGITGPYGYTF | TGTGCCACCAGGCCCGGGACAGGGACCCGATTGGGAATTACGGGGCCCTATGGCTACACCTTC
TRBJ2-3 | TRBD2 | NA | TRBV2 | CASKGAGGPEVQYF | TGTGCCAGCAAGGGAGCGGGGGGGCCTGAGGTGCAGTATTTT
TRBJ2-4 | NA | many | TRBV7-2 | CASSYAGKNIQYF | TGTGCCAGCAGCTACGCGGGCAAAAACATTCAGTACTTC
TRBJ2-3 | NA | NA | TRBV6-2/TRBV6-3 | CASRPSSEDTQYF | TGTGCCAGCAGACCATCTAGCGAAGATACGCAGTATTTT
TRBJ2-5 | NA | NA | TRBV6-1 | CASSKNGRGETQYF | TGTGCCAGCAGTAAAAATGGTAGGGGGGAGACCCAGTACTTC
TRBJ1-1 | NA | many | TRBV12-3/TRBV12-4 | CASSSETTEAFF | TGTGCCAGCAGTTCGGAGACCACTGAAGCTTTCTTT
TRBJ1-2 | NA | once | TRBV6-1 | CASSYTGVDGYTF | TGTGCCAGCAGTTACACCGGGGTTGATGGCTACACCTTC
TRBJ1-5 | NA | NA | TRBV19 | CASSRSLNQPQHF | TGTGCCAGTAGTAGGTCCCTTAATCAGCCCCAGCATTTT